The following is a TCR beta chain sequence with its context. Its specificity is not known. It was with a sample-barcoded 5' primer and a J-beta primer mix that a second PCR of about 7 to 12 cycles was run. Tags on each cDNA molecule came from a template-switch adaptor with 12 random nucleotides. TCRdb ran MiXCR on the 5' RACE reads and lists one entry per CDR3 protein. Among roughly 500,000 distinct CDR3 sequences listed, approximately 30% were seen once. The data stem from a study of blood T cells in healthy people across ages. Findings and limits, study-wide: A greater number of naive CD4+ cells and higher diversity distinguished long-lived donors from aged donors. Diversity was estimated from one million T cells, and these estimates were considered underestimates.

This TCR derives from a woman between 70 and 85 years old in good health. Source material: blood.

In DNA form, the CDR3 reads TGCGCCAGCAGCTCGGGTCTCAGAGCTTTCTTT. It translates to CASSSGLRAFF. The gene calls are TRBV5-1 and TRBJ1-1, with D unresolved. Trimming left V 3 bases short and J 10 bases short, with 10 bases between. The CDR3 spans 11 residues. Germline V gene data show CDR1 as SGHRS and CDR2 as YFSETQ.